This T cell receptor (beta chain) was recovered during a study of T-cell memory formation after mild COVID-19 (dated by TCRdb to the early 2020s). For the wider study: TCR sequence clusters from the two donors were found to be largely donor specific. The cohort was made up of two young adult volunteers, one female and one male, who were previously healthy. In a couple of donors, T-cell clones that expanded and contracted after mild COVID-19 were followed by sequencing TCRalpha and TCRbeta repertoires longitudinally.

Overall results and qualifications from the work: The detection of some responding clones in pre-infection memory suggests that pre-existing cross-reactive memory T cells joined the SARS-CoV-2 response. Only two mild cases were covered by the study, and larger cohorts that include severe cases with pre-infection samples were considered necessary. Clones that contracted from day 15 to 85 showed balanced CD4/CD8 phenotypes, whereas a second wave of clones that expanded from day 15 to 37 leaned towards CD4+. Whether the second-wave clones peaking on day 37 were SARS-CoV-2 specific was not confirmed. Contracting CD4+ clones were located mainly in the CM and EM memory subsets, whereas CD8+ clones were found to be enriched in EMRA.

Instrument used: Illumina NovaSeq 6000. Using 5'RACE with constant-segment primers, TCRalpha and TCRbeta cDNA libraries were constructed, with sample barcodes and unique molecular identifiers added in the process. Trizol reagent was used to extract RNA from every sample. Libraries were amplified in two PCR steps, with a second sample barcode and Illumina TruSeq adapters added in the second step. The libraries were sequenced on an Illumina NovaSeq using 2 x 150 bp paired-end reads. The paper's data handling went like this. With migec v1.2.7, reads were demultiplexed and then collapsed into UMI-guided consensus sequences. Using mixcr v2.1.11, UMI consensuses were aligned to TRA and TRB V and J templates and then assembled into clonotypes. Expanded or contracted clonotypes were those called significant by both edgeR and NoisET, with noise models trained on biological replicates. edgeR calls used a false discovery rate-adjusted p below 0.01 and a log2 fold-change threshold of 1. As an exploratory analysis of dynamics, PCA with hierarchical clustering was applied to max-normalized trajectories of the 1000 most abundant clonotypes. Separately sequenced CD4+ and CD8+ repertoires were used to assign the CD4 or CD8 phenotype of responding clones. TCRdb reran the public reads through fastp at Q25 and MiXCR, keeping productive beta chains. All rows with the same CDR3 protein become a single entry with the most common DNA and genes. The V and J calls were not made by the authors but by TCRdb's processing. The sample table lists 300,000 to 400,000 distinct CDR3 sequences, 28% of them with a count of one. The top ten clonotypes cover about 14% of the sample.

Ficoll-Paque density gradient centrifugation was the method used to isolate PBMCs. Notes on this clonotype: Its binding antigen is unknown. It has no much larger one-base neighbor in the sample; base qualities were not kept.

The sample consisted of PBMCs or a T cell subset sorted from them (not recorded which). This sequence was found in an adult woman who had mild COVID-19 (a few samples of this study predate the infection). The sample titles of this study are shuffled in the database, so cell type and time point are left out; the donor was told from shared clones.

The CDR3 region reads CASSLGSPGEQYF. Read as DNA, the sequence is TGTGCCAGCAGTTTAGGGTCCCCAGGCGAGCAGTACTTC. This chain is built from TRBV27 and TRBJ2-7; the D gene is unclear. Per the germline V gene (reference sequence), MNHEY is the CDR1 and SMNVEV is the CDR2. The CDR3 goes from the cysteine to the phenylalanine over 13 residues. Solely the CDR3 DNA is kept, with 39 bases framed from the first base. V and J lose 2 bases and 6 bases, and a span of 11 bases separates them.